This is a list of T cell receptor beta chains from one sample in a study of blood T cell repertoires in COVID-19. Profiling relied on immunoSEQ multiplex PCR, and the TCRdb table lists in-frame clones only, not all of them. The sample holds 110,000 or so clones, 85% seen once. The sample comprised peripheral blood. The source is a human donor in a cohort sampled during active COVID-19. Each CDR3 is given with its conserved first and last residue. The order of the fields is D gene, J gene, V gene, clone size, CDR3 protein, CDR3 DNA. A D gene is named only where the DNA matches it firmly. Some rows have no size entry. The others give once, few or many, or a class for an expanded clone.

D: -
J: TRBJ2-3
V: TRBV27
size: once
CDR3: CAISGTNPTDTQYF
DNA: TGTGCCATATCCGGGACAAATCCGACAGATACGCAGTATTTT

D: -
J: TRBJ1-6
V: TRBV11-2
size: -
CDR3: CASSLGGLSPFHF
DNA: TGTGCCAGCAGCTTAGGAGGCTTGAGTCCCTTCCACTTT

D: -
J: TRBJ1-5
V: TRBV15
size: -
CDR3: CATSRDNGQPQHF
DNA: TGTGCCACCAGCAGAGATAACGGTCAGCCCCAGCATTTT

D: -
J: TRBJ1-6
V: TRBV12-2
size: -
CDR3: CASRLEGAYSPLHF
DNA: TGTGCAAGTCGCTTAGAAGGGGCCTATTCACCCCTCCACTTT

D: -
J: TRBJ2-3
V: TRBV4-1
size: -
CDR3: CASSQEYTDTQYF
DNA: TGCGCCAGCAGCCAAGAATACACAGATACGCAGTATTTT

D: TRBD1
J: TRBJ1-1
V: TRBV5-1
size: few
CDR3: CASSTGQGSGTEAFF
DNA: TGCGCCAGCAGCACGGGACAGGGGTCGGGCACTGAAGCTTTCTTT

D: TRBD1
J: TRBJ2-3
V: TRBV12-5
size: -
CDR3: CASVPQGTWTDTQYF
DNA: TGTGCTAGTGTTCCACAGGGGACGTGGACAGATACGCAGTATTTT

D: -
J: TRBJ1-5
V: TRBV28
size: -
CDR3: CASSFSPDQPQHF
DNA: TGTGCCAGCAGTTTTAGCCCTGACCAGCCCCAGCATTTT

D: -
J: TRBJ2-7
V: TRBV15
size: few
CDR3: CATSRGGDSHEQYF
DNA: TGTGCCACCAGCAGAGGTGGGGACTCCCACGAGCAGTACTTC

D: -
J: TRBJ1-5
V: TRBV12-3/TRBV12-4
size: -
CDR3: CASSFNAAQPQHF
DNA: TGTGCCAGCAGTTTTAACGCGGCGCAGCCCCAGCATTTT

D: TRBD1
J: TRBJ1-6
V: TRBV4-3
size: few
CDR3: CASSPTSTGGNSPLHF
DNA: TGCGCCAGCAGCCCTACCTCGACAGGGGGCAATTCACCCCTCCACTTT

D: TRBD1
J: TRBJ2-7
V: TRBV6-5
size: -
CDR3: CASTRDRGGYEQYF
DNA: TGTGCCAGCACCCGGGACAGGGGAGGCTACGAGCAGTACTTC

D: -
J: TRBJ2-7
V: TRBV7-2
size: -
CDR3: CASSLEVLGSYEQYF
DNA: TGTGCCAGCAGCTTAGAGGTCCTAGGTAGCTACGAGCAGTACTTC

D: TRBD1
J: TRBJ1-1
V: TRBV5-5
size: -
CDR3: CASTGTVDTEAFF
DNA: TGTGCCAGTACCGGGACAGTGGACACTGAAGCTTTCTTT

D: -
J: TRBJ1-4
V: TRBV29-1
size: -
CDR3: CSVLLSDSGEKLFF
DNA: TGCAGCGTCCTGCTTTCAGACTCCGGGGAAAAACTGTTTTTT

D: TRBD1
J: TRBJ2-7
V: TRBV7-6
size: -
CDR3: CASSLRSGQGYEQYF
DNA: TGTGCCAGCAGCTTAAGATCGGGACAGGGCTACGAGCAGTACTTC

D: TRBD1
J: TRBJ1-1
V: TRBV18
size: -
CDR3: CASSPQATGAGDTEAFF
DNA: TGTGCCAGCTCCCCTCAAGCGACAGGGGCGGGAGACACTGAAGCTTTCTTT

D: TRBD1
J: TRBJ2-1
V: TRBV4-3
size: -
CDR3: CASSQGYRGYNEQFF
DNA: TGCGCCAGCAGCCAAGGTTACAGGGGATACAATGAGCAGTTCTTC

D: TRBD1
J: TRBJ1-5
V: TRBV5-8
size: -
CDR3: CASSLGQGANQPQHF
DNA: TGTGCCAGCAGCTTGGGACAGGGTGCAAATCAGCCCCAGCATTTT

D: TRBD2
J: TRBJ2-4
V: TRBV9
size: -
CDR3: CASSAGLAGGQNIQYF
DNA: TGTGCCAGCAGCGCGGGACTAGCGGGGGGGCAAAACATTCAGTACTTC

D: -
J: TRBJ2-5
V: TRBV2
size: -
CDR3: CASTGDQGQETQYF
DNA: TGTGCCAGCACAGGGGACCAGGGGCAAGAGACCCAGTACTTC

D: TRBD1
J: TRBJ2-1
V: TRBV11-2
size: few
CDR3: CASSSPGQLLGQFF
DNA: TGTGCCAGCAGCTCACCGGGACAGTTGTTAGGGCAGTTCTTC

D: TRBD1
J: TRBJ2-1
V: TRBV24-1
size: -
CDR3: CATSEKTGGWYNEQFF
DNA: TGTGCCACCAGTGAAAAGACAGGGGGTTGGTACAATGAGCAGTTCTTC

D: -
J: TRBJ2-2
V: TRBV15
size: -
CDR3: CATSRDRLAGELFF
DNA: TGTGCCACCAGCAGAGATAGACTAGCCGGGGAGCTGTTTTTT

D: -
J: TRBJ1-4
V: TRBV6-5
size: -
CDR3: CASSSRQTATNEKLFF
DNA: TGTGCCAGCAGTTCACGACAGACTGCAACTAATGAAAAACTGTTTTTT

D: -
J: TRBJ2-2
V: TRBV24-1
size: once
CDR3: CATSQGWLGDTGELFF
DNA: TGTGCCACCAGTCAGGGGTGGCTGGGGGACACCGGGGAGCTGTTTTTT

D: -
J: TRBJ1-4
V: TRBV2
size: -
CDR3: CASSSQGEEKLFF
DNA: TGTGCCAGCAGTTCACAGGGAGAGGAAAAACTGTTTTTT

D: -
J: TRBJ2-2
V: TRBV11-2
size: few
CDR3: CASSLAQVGNTGELFF
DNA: TGTGCCAGCAGCTTAGCCCAGGTTGGAAACACCGGGGAGCTGTTTTTT

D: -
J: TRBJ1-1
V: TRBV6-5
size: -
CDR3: CASSRERGTEAFF
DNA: TGTGCCAGCAGCAGGGAAAGGGGGACTGAAGCTTTCTTT

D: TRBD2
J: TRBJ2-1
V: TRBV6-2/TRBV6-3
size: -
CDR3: CASSTQKRGAERNEQFF
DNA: TGTGCCAGCAGTACCCAAAAGCGGGGGGCCGAGAGGAATGAGCAGTTCTTC

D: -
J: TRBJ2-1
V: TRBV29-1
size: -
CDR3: CSVGFRGSDEQFF
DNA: TGCAGCGTCGGCTTCAGGGGTAGCGATGAGCAGTTCTTC

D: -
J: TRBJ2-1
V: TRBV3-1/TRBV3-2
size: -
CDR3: CASSPLAGNNEQFF
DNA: TGTGCCAGCAGCCCTCTGGCCGGGAACAATGAGCAGTTCTTC

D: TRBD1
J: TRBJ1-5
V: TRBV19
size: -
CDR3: CASSHQRDRGGEPQHF
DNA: TGTGCCAGTAGCCACCAGCGGGACAGGGGTGGTGAGCCCCAGCATTTT

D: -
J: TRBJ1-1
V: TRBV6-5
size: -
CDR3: CASSKTGVKAPEAFF
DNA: TGTGCCAGCAGTAAAACCGGGGTCAAAGCCCCTGAAGCTTTCTTT

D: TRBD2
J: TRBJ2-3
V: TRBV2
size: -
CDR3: CASSYLAGGTDTQYF
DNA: TGTGCCAGCAGCTATCTAGCGGGGGGCACAGATACGCAGTATTTT

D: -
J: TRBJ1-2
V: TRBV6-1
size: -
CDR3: CASSEYGNYGYTF
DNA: TGTGCCAGCAGTGAATACGGGAACTATGGCTACACCTTC

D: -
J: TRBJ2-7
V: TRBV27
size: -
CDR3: CASSLGGQTYEQYF
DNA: TGTGCCAGCAGTCTCGGGGGACAGACCTACGAGCAGTACTTC

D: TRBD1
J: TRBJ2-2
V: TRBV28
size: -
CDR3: CASSLLLGQGANTGELFF
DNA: TGTGCCAGCAGTTTATTGTTGGGACAGGGGGCGAACACCGGGGAGCTGTTTTTT

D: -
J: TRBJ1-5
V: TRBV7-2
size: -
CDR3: CASSLEAGFGQPQHF
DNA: TGTGCCAGCAGCTTAGAAGCAGGGTTTGGACAGCCCCAGCATTTT

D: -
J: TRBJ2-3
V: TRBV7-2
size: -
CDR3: CASSLGTGYVDTQYF
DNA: TGTGCCAGCAGCTTAGGAACAGGGTACGTGGATACGCAGTATTTT